These T cell receptor beta chains were read from a single sample in a study of control samples from healthy donors and cancer patients. The method was immunoSEQ multiplex PCR; TCRdb's version includes in-frame clones alone and lacks a portion of them. The sample contains 90,000 to 150,000 clones, around 87% of which appear only once. The sequencing input was blood. The receptors here all came from a man aged 30-40 years in good health. Each CDR3 is given with its conserved first and last residue.

>TRBJ2-1|TRBV4-1
CASSSINEQFF
>TRBJ1-5|TRBV30
CAWSRQENQPQHF
>TRBJ2-1|TRBV19
CASRGTGSREYEQFF
>TRBJ2-3|TRBV6-6
CASSPTGDTDTQYF
>TRBJ2-7|TRBV7-2
CASSHDERGAYEQYF
>TRBJ2-1|TRBV10-1
CASSEYGRLAGGTYNEQFF
>TRBJ1-2|TRBV28
CASRDRVHGYTF
>TRBJ1-5|TRBV15
CATSRDGTNQPQHF
>TRBJ2-1|TRBV5-1
CASSPGTAIYNEQFF
>TRBJ2-3|TRBV7-3
CASSRTGGTDTQYF
>TRBJ1-1|TRBV5-1
CASSLAAGSITEAFF
>TRBJ2-1|TRBV9
CASSVSSGGYNEQFF
>TRBJ1-2|TRBV3-1/TRBV3-2
CASSSVGRGSYTF
>TRBJ1-5|TRBV6-5
CASEVGLTSNQPQHF
>TRBJ1-2|TRBV2
CASSELAGRDGYTF
>TRBJ2-1|TRBV6-4
CASSRTGSSYNEQFF
>TRBJ2-4|TRBV5-1
CASSWGGQGSSKNIQYF
>TRBJ1-5|TRBV13
CASSRGWNQPQHF
>TRBJ1-5|TRBV6-2/TRBV6-3
CASSYSVRPQHF
>TRBJ2-7|TRBV5-1
CASSLDVSDVEQYF
>TRBJ1-5|TRBV19
CASSTTAYSNQPQHF
>TRBJ2-1|TRBV10-1
CASSEGAAGVYNEQFF
>TRBJ2-5|TRBV18
CASSPASQETQYF
>TRBJ2-3|TRBV27
CASRTLVADTQYF
>TRBJ1-6|TRBV7-9
CASSLGSPLGSLHF
>TRBJ2-7|TRBV24-1
CATSDSGRDREYF
>TRBJ2-3|TRBV11-2
CASSLALYTDTQYF
>TRBJ2-7|TRBV20-1
CSASRASAYEQYF
>TRBJ2-2|TRBV27
CASSLTSGGAGELFF
>TRBJ1-5|TRBV6-5
CASRGSMNQPQHF
>TRBJ1-1|TRBV5-1
CASSHAYYDTYLKEAFF
>TRBJ1-6|TRBV6-5
CASMDRGNSPLHF
>TRBJ2-3|TRBV5-6
CASSLAGLSTDTQYF
>TRBJ1-2|TRBV13
CASSIGTGNYGYTF
>TRBJ2-7|TRBV5-5
CASSSVPGGSYEQYF
>TRBJ2-1|TRBV24-1
CATSDPTGSGYNEQFF
>TRBJ1-4|TRBV18
CASSRLQETTTNEKLFF
>TRBJ1-2|TRBV6-5
CASSYGQGDYGYTF
>TRBJ1-1|TRBV14
CASSQDRDTEAFF
>TRBJ1-5|TRBV18
CASSVIRNQPQHF
>TRBJ2-5|TRBV29-1
CSVGRTTQETQYF